Listed below are T cell receptor beta chains from one sample, sequenced in a study of cytotoxic CD8 clonotypes in ibrutinib-treated CLL. Sequencing used immunoSEQ multiplex PCR; TCRdb keeps in-frame clones, though not all of them. Of about 27,000 clones in the sample, over 55% were seen once. The sequenced sample was PBMCs, obtained after 24 months of ibrutinib treatment. The source is a human donor with chronic lymphocytic leukemia. The CDR3 runs from the conserved cysteine through the conserved F or W. Fields, in order: J gene, D gene, clone size, V gene, CDR3 DNA, CDR3 protein. D genes are given only for firm matches. Part of the rows lack a size; the others show once, few, many or a class for expanded clones.

>TRBJ1-1|.|.|TRBV5-8
TGTGCCAGCAGTTCCCTCTGGCAACTGAACACTGAAGCTTTCTTT
CASSSLWQLNTEAFF
>TRBJ1-1|.|.|TRBV29-1
TGCAGCGTTAAGGTTTTGGGCGTGAACACTGAAGCTTTCTTT
CSVKVLGVNTEAFF
>TRBJ2-7|TRBD1|.|TRBV28
TGTGCCAGCAGCACACAGGGGTCCTACGAGCAGTACTTC
CASSTQGSYEQYF
>TRBJ1-1|.|few|TRBV7-9
TGTGCCAGCAGCCGGGACTGGAACACTGAAGCTTTCTTT
CASSRDWNTEAFF
>TRBJ2-3|.|once|TRBV11-3
TGTGCCAGCAGCTTAGATCGCCCAGATACGCAGTATTTT
CASSLDRPDTQYF
>TRBJ2-1|.|.|TRBV9
TGTGCCAGCAGCGCCGGTAACAGGGCCCATGAGCAGTTCTTC
CASSAGNRAHEQFF
>TRBJ2-7|TRBD2|.|TRBV10-2
TGCGCCAGCATGGGACTAGCGGGGGTCAACGAGCAGTACTTC
CASMGLAGVNEQYF
>TRBJ2-6|TRBD1|.|TRBV15
TGTGCCACCAGCAGCCTACAGACAGGGGGCTTTGGGGCCAACGTCCTGACTTTC
CATSSLQTGGFGANVLTF
>TRBJ2-1|.|.|TRBV27
TGTGCCAGCAGCAACCGGGGGGCCAATGAGCAGTTCTTC
CASSNRGANEQFF
>TRBJ1-1|TRBD1|.|TRBV6-5
TGTGCCAGCAGTCTGCGACAGGGGAGGGACACTGAAGCTTTCTTT
CASSLRQGRDTEAFF
>TRBJ2-3|TRBD2|.|TRBV2
TGTGCCAGCAGCGCCGACAGGGTGAAGTTGAGCGGGGGGACTGCAGATACGCAGTATTTT
CASSADRVKLSGGTADTQYF
>TRBJ1-5|.|few|TRBV28
TGTGCCAGCAGTGGCCCGACAGGAGGGGTTGCCAATCAGCCCCAGCATTTT
CASSGPTGGVANQPQHF
>TRBJ2-3|.|.|TRBV30
TGTGCCTGGAGTATCCAGCGGACAGATACGCAGTATTTT
CAWSIQRTDTQYF
>TRBJ1-6|TRBD1|.|TRBV5-3
TGTGCCAGAAGATATTACCGGGACAGAGCCCCGGAAAATAATTCACCCCTCCACTTT
CARRYYRDRAPENNSPLHF
>TRBJ2-5|TRBD2|once|TRBV4-1
TGCGCCAGCAGCCCGGGGGCTAGCGGGGGCCGTGAGACCCAGTACTTC
CASSPGASGGRETQYF
>TRBJ1-2|.|few|TRBV5-6
TGTGCCAGCAGCTTGGTAGAGAACTATGGCTACACCTTC
CASSLVENYGYTF
>TRBJ2-3|.|.|TRBV6-5
TGTGCCAGCAGTTACACAACTTACAGGGACGTGGATACGCAGTATTTT
CASSYTTYRDVDTQYF
>TRBJ2-5|.|.|TRBV30
TGTGCCTGGAGTGTACGATTAGGGGAGACCCAGTACTTC
CAWSVRLGETQYF
>TRBJ1-1|.|few|TRBV19
TGTGCCAGTAATTCACAGACCATGAACACTGAAGCTTTCTTT
CASNSQTMNTEAFF
>TRBJ2-2|.|.|TRBV19
TGTGCCAGTAGTAGCGCCGGCCAAAACACCGGGGAGCTGTTTTTT
CASSSAGQNTGELFF
>TRBJ2-7|TRBD1|.|TRBV6-5
TGTGCCAGCAGTTACACACAGGGGGTAGCCTACGAGCAGTACTTC
CASSYTQGVAYEQYF
>TRBJ2-3|.|.|TRBV9
TGTGCCAGCAGTTCTAGCACAGATACGCAGTATTTT
CASSSSTDTQYF
>TRBJ2-2|.|few|TRBV27
TGTGCCAGCGGAGATATCAACACCGGGGAGCTGTTTTTT
CASGDINTGELFF
>TRBJ2-3|.|.|TRBV2
TGTGCCAGCAGTGAAAGGGGCTTTGATACGCAGTATTTT
CASSERGFDTQYF
>TRBJ2-1|.|.|TRBV29-1
TGCAGCGTCATGGACAGTCCATTTCCCTACAATGAGCAGTTCTTC
CSVMDSPFPYNEQFF
>TRBJ2-5|TRBD1|.|TRBV28
TGTGCCAGCAGCCCCGGGACAGGTCAGATGGGAGAGACCCAGTACTTC
CASSPGTGQMGETQYF
>TRBJ1-3|.|once|TRBV9
TGTGCCAGCAGTAGGTTGGATTATACTGGAAACACCATATATTTT
CASSRLDYTGNTIYF
>TRBJ1-4|.|.|TRBV13
TGTGCCAGCAGCTTACGCCCCGGTAACATACGCGCAACTAATGAAAAACTGTTTTTT
CASSLRPGNIRATNEKLFF
>TRBJ2-7|TRBD1|.|TRBV5-1
TGCGCCAGCAGCTCCGGGACAGGGGACGGACGCGAGCAGTACTTC
CASSSGTGDGREQYF
>TRBJ1-6|.|.|TRBV19
TGTGCCAGTAGCATCGGTACTTTAGGGAATTCACCCCTCCACTTT
CASSIGTLGNSPLHF
>TRBJ2-4|.|few|TRBV6-6
TGTGCCAGCAGTTACTCCGGCGGGCAGGGGAAAAACATTCAGTACTTC
CASSYSGGQGKNIQYF
>TRBJ2-2|.|once|TRBV2
TGTGCCAGCAAGGGCAGGGGATGGATCGGGGAGCTGTTTTTT
CASKGRGWIGELFF
>TRBJ1-1|.|many|TRBV6-5
TGTGCCAGCAGTTACTGGGCAGGGGACACTGAAGCTTTCTTT
CASSYWAGDTEAFF
>TRBJ2-2|.|.|TRBV7-2
TGTGCCAGCAGCTGGGGTTGGACCCGTGCCACCGGGGAGCTGTTTTTT
CASSWGWTRATGELFF
>TRBJ1-3|.|once|TRBV18
TGTGCCAGCTCACCAGGGGGGAATGGAAACACCATATATTTT
CASSPGGNGNTIYF
>TRBJ1-5|.|.|TRBV19
TGTGCCAGTACCGGCCTTGGGGGGAATGCACAGCCCCAGCATTTT
CASTGLGGNAQPQHF
>TRBJ1-2|.|.|TRBV28
TGTGCCAGCAGTTTTGGAAAATGGGACTATGGCTACACCTTC
CASSFGKWDYGYTF
>TRBJ2-1|TRBD2|.|TRBV27
TGTGCCAGCAGCAATAGCGGGGGCAATGAGCAGTTCTTC
CASSNSGGNEQFF
>TRBJ1-2|.|once|TRBV6-4
TGTGCCAGCAGTGAACAGTACACTAACTATGGCTACACCTTC
CASSEQYTNYGYTF
>TRBJ2-5|TRBD2|.|TRBV5-1
TGCGCCAGCAGCGGCAGCGGGGGGGCTGGAGAGACCCAGTACTTC
CASSGSGGAGETQYF
>TRBJ2-2|.|.|TRBV4-1
TGCGCCAGCAGCCCCCAGATGAGGGGGGACACCGGGGAGCTGTTTTTT
CASSPQMRGDTGELFF
>TRBJ2-7|.|once|TRBV2
TGTGCCAGCAGTGGAAAGTACGAGCAGTACTTC
CASSGKYEQYF
>TRBJ1-1|.|.|TRBV5-8
TGTGCCAGCACGCCCTGGAACACTGAAGCTTTCTTT
CASTPWNTEAFF
>TRBJ2-5|.|few|TRBV11-2
TGTGCCAGCAGCTTATCGCGTGCGGGGAGGCAAGAGACCCAGTACTTC
CASSLSRAGRQETQYF
>TRBJ2-2|TRBD2|large|TRBV19
TGTGCCAGTAGTACAAAGGTGGGGGGGGCCGGGGAGCTGTTTTTT
CASSTKVGGAGELFF
>TRBJ2-1|.|many|TRBV19
TGTGCCAGTAGTATTTGGTGGGACAATGACAATGAGCAGTTCTTC
CASSIWWDNDNEQFF
>TRBJ2-1|.|.|TRBV15
TGTGCCACCAGCAGAGACTACCGGGACCTAGCAGGGGATGAGCAGTTCTTC
CATSRDYRDLAGDEQFF
>TRBJ1-1|.|.|TRBV18
TGTGCCAGCTCACCACTGTCGACCCTTCTTGGTGAAGCTTTCTTT
CASSPLSTLLGEAFF
>TRBJ1-2|TRBD1|.|TRBV7-2
TGTGCCAGCAGCAGTAACAGGGGGCGCAGTGACTATGGCTACACCTTC
CASSSNRGRSDYGYTF
>TRBJ2-1|.|.|TRBV25-1
TGTGCCAGCAGGTCGGTTGGTGAGCAGTTCTTC
CASRSVGEQFF
>TRBJ2-1|.|.|TRBV19
TGTGCCAGTACCCAAAGCATCGTGTCCTACAATGAGCAGTTCTTC
CASTQSIVSYNEQFF
>TRBJ2-1|.|many|TRBV28
TGTGCCAGCAGTTTAGGCCAACAGGGTGGGCAGTTCTTC
CASSLGQQGGQFF
>TRBJ2-7|.|.|TRBV7-9
TGTGCCAGCAGCTTGGGTCTTGGCGTTTCCGGCGAGCAGTACTTC
CASSLGLGVSGEQYF
>TRBJ1-1|.|.|TRBV29-1
TGCAGCGTTGAACGAGAGGCAATGAACACTGAAGCTTTCTTT
CSVEREAMNTEAFF
>TRBJ1-1|.|.|TRBV29-1
TGCAGCGTTGAAGGGCTGGTGGGCGGGAGGGCAGGTGAAGCTTTCTTT
CSVEGLVGGRAGEAFF
>TRBJ1-4|.|.|TRBV4-2
TGTGCCAGCAGCCCCCGGACTGCAACTAATGAAAAACTGTTTTTT
CASSPRTATNEKLFF
>TRBJ2-3|TRBD1|.|TRBV9
TGTGCCAGCAGCGTAGGACAGGGCGTGTATTTT
CASSVGQGVYF